Listed below are T cell receptor beta chains from one sample, sequenced in a study of T cell repertoires in cytomegalovirus infection. TCRdb used MiXCR to reprocess the reads, holding one entry per CDR3 protein. The sample lists some 400,000 distinct CDR3 sequences; 30% to 40% were seen once. The sequencing sample was made of PBMCs. The receptors here all came from a human donor in good health (CMV status not recorded). Some clones in this sample may be carry-over from other donors' samples. The CDR3 runs from the conserved cysteine through the conserved F or W. A D gene is named only where the DNA matches it firmly. Clone size is given for some rows only: seen once, a few or many times, or a class if the clone is expanded.

size	J	D	V	CDR3	DNA
many	TRBJ2-2	NA	TRBV28	CASRADSPAGELFF	TGTGCCAGCAGAGCCGACAGCCCTGCCGGGGAGCTGTTTTTT
few	TRBJ1-5	NA	TRBV6-1	CASSEDRYNQPQHF	TGTGCCAGCAGTGAAGACAGATACAATCAGCCCCAGCATTTT
many	TRBJ1-4	NA	TRBV6-1	CASSLGPGRNEKLFF	TGTGCCAGCAGCTTAGGTCCGGGACGGAATGAAAAACTGTTTTTT
few	TRBJ1-2	TRBD1	TRBV27	CASSLRTGDYGYTF	TGTGCCAGCAGTTTGAGGACAGGGGACTATGGCTACACCTTC
many	TRBJ2-1	NA	TRBV7-2	CASRNLQGDSYNEQFF	TGTGCCAGCAGGAACCTACAGGGAGATTCCTACAATGAGCAGTTCTTC
NA	TRBJ1-5	TRBD1	TRBV19	CASTTSYGTANYSNQPQHF	TGTGCCAGTACCACTTCTTACGGGACAGCGAATTATAGCAATCAGCCCCAGCATTTT
NA	TRBJ1-6	TRBD1	TRBV6-8	CASRGQQNSPLHF	TGTGCCAGCAGGGGACAGCAAAATTCACCCCTCCACTTT
many	TRBJ2-3	NA	TRBV12-3/TRBV12-4	CASSPRQRGTDTQYF	TGTGCCAGCAGCCCACGGCAGAGGGGCACAGATACGCAGTATTTT
few	TRBJ2-1	NA	TRBV7-6	CASSLPGAYNEQFF	TGTGCCAGCAGCTTACCGGGGGCCTACAATGAGCAGTTCTTC
many	TRBJ1-2	TRBD1	TRBV5-6	CASSLGTGRMGYTF	TGTGCCAGCAGCTTGGGGACAGGACGGATGGGCTACACCTTC
NA	TRBJ2-7	TRBD1	TRBV6-2/TRBV6-3	CASSKTGTPREQYF	TGTGCCAGCAGCAAGACAGGGACCCCTAGGGAGCAGTACTTC
few	TRBJ2-5	NA	TRBV6-1	CASSAGANRETQYF	TGTGCCAGCAGCGCGGGGGCCAACCGGGAGACCCAGTACTTC
many	TRBJ2-1	NA	TRBV7-2	CASSLAYSGGENEQFF	TGTGCCAGCAGCTTAGCGTATTCTGGCGGGGAAAATGAGCAGTTCTTC
NA	TRBJ2-2	NA	TRBV7-2	CAISLQGGPGELFF	TGTGCCATCAGCCTCCAAGGGGGGCCCGGAGAGCTGTTTTTT
NA	TRBJ1-6	NA	TRBV10-3	CAISGHNSPLHF	TGTGCCATCAGTGGGCATAATTCACCCCTCCACTTT
NA	TRBJ1-5	NA	TRBV15	CATSRKSDSGYNQPQHF	TGTGCCACCAGCAGAAAGTCCGACAGCGGTTACAATCAGCCCCAGCATTTT
NA	TRBJ2-1	NA	TRBV5-6	CASSVETLTNEQFF	TGTGCCAGCAGCGTGGAGACCTTAACGAATGAGCAGTTCTTC
once	TRBJ2-7	TRBD1	TRBV7-8	CASSLEALGRRTGTYEQYF	TGTGCCAGCAGCTTAGAAGCCTTGGGCCGGAGGACAGGGACCTACGAGCAGTACTTC
NA	TRBJ2-3	NA	TRBV6-5	CASSYPSPDSARADTQYF	TGTGCCAGCAGTTACCCATCACCGGACAGTGCGCGAGCAGATACGCAGTATTTT
few	TRBJ2-7	NA	TRBV7-2	CASSFLPNGRYEQYF	TGTGCCAGCAGCTTCCTTCCCAACGGCAGATACGAGCAGTACTTC
NA	TRBJ2-1	TRBD2	TRBV20-1	CSATGGTRQYNEQFF	TGCAGTGCTACCGGGGGGACCCGACAGTACAATGAGCAGTTCTTC
many	TRBJ2-5	NA	TRBV7-3	CASSLNSQPGSQYF	TGTGCCAGCAGCTTAAACTCACAGCCAGGGAGCCAGTACTTC
NA	TRBJ2-1	TRBD1	TRBV11-2	CASSLGTGTYNEQFF	TGTGCCAGCAGCTTGGGGACAGGGACCTACAATGAGCAGTTCTTC
few	TRBJ2-6	NA	TRBV15	CATSSIPSGANVLTF	TGTGCCACCAGCAGTATACCCTCTGGGGCCAACGTCCTGACTTTC
many	TRBJ1-4	NA	TRBV7-2	CASSLSRARNEKLFF	TGTGCCAGCAGCTTGAGCAGGGCCCGGAATGAAAAACTGTTTTTT
NA	TRBJ2-5	NA	TRBV28	CASSLARWETQSF	TGTGCCAGCAGCCTAGCTAGGTGGGAGACCCAGTCCTTC
NA	TRBJ2-1	NA	TRBV7-4	CASSPPTGLGYNEQFF	TGTGCCAGCAGCCCCCCGACAGGACTAGGCTACAATGAGCAGTTCTTC
few	TRBJ1-3	NA	TRBV19	CASSASGNTIYF	TGTGCCAGTAGCGCCTCTGGAAACACCATATATTTT
few	TRBJ2-7	TRBD1	TRBV6-1	CASQKYPGQNYEQYF	TGTGCCAGCCAGAAATATCCGGGACAGAATTACGAGCAGTACTTC
NA	TRBJ2-5	TRBD1	TRBV7-6	CASSLGFKGQGAEETQYF	TGTGCCAGCAGCTTAGGGTTTAAGGGACAGGGGGCGGAGGAGACCCAGTACTTC
NA	TRBJ1-6	NA	TRBV14	CASSPKGQHLLYNSPLHF	TGTGCCAGCAGCCCGAAAGGACAGCATCTTCTCTATAATTCACCCCTCCACTTT
few	TRBJ2-5	TRBD2	TRBV11-2	CASSNKRGLAGETQYF	TGTGCCAGCAGTAACAAACGTGGACTAGCGGGGGAGACCCAGTACTTC
NA	TRBJ2-3	NA	TRBV27	CASSSPAGRRTDTQYF	TGTGCCAGCAGTTCCCCCGCGGGACGGAGAACAGATACGCAGTATTTT
few	TRBJ1-2	NA	TRBV6-6	CASSFSGTIYGYTF	TGTGCCAGCAGTTTTTCAGGGACCATCTATGGCTACACCTTC
NA	TRBJ1-5	NA	TRBV6-1	CASSEEVDVTQPQHF	TGTGCCAGCAGTGAAGAGGTGGACGTCACTCAGCCCCAGCATTTT
NA	TRBJ1-5	NA	TRBV19	CASSIRHNQPQHF	TGTGCCAGTAGTATCCGGCACAACCAGCCCCAGCATTTT
NA	TRBJ2-7	NA	TRBV6-9	CASNYDAARGEQYF	TGTGCCAGCAATTACGATGCAGCCCGGGGCGAGCAGTACTTC
NA	TRBJ2-7	TRBD2	TRBV12-3/TRBV12-4	CASTLGGGDYEQYF	TGTGCCAGCACCCTGGGGGGGGGAGACTACGAGCAGTACTTC
many	TRBJ1-6	NA	TRBV7-8	CASSLVRPVTNSPLHF	TGTGCCAGCAGCTTAGTCCGGCCAGTGACCAATTCACCCCTCCACTTT
few	TRBJ1-4	TRBD1	TRBV6-5	CASSVRQGFNEKLFF	TGTGCCAGCAGCGTGAGACAGGGTTTTAATGAAAAACTGTTTTTT
few	TRBJ2-7	NA	TRBV7-9	CASSPPGLPMPEQYF	TGTGCCAGCAGCCCCCCGGGGCTACCTATGCCCGAGCAGTACTTC
few	TRBJ1-2	NA	TRBV7-8	CASSTRTAYNYGYTF	TGTGCCAGCAGCACTCGGACAGCCTATAACTATGGCTACACCTTC
NA	TRBJ1-5	NA	TRBV19	CASTGEGISNQPQHF	TGTGCCAGTACGGGGGAGGGAATTAGCAATCAGCCCCAGCATTTT
few	TRBJ2-1	TRBD2	TRBV30	CAGTGGNNEQFF	TGTGCTGGAACGGGGGGTAACAATGAGCAGTTCTTC
few	TRBJ2-3	NA	TRBV28	CASGRALKASTDTQYF	TGTGCCAGCGGTCGAGCGTTGAAAGCTAGCACAGATACGCAGTATTTT
few	TRBJ2-7	NA	TRBV7-8	CASSLAQGWYEQYF	TGTGCCAGCAGCTTAGCCCAGGGGTGGTACGAGCAGTACTTC
NA	TRBJ1-5	TRBD1	TRBV5-1	CASSLGGQGGNQPQHF	TGCGCCAGCAGCTTGGGGGGACAGGGAGGCAATCAGCCCCAGCATTTT
NA	TRBJ1-1	NA	TRBV3-1	CASSQEPGFTEAFF	TGTGCCAGCAGCCAAGAGCCGGGGTTCACTGAAGCTTTCTTT
few	TRBJ2-5	TRBD2	TRBV27	CASSFGTSGARETQYF	TGTGCCAGCAGTTTCGGGACTAGCGGTGCCCGGGAGACCCAGTACTTC